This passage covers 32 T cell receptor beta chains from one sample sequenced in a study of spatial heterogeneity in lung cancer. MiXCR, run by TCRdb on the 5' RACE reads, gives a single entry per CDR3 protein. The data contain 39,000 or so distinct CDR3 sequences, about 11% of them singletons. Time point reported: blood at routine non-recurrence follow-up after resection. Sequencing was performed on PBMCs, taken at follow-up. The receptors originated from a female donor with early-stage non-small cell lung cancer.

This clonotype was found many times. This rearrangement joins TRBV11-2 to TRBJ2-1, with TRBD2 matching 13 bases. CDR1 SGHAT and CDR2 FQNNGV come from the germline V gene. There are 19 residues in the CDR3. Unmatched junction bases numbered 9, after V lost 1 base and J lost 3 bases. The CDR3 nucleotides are TGTGCCAGCAGCTTAGGGAGACTAGCGGGGGGCGGATTCTACAATGAGCAGTTCTTC. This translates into CASSLGRLAGGGFYNEQFF.

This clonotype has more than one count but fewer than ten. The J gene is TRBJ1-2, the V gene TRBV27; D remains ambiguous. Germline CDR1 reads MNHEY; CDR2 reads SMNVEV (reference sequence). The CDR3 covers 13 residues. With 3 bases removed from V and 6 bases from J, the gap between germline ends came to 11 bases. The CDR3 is CASSFHSLNGYTF. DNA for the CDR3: TGTGCCAGCAGTTTCCACTCACTGAATGGCTACACCTTC.

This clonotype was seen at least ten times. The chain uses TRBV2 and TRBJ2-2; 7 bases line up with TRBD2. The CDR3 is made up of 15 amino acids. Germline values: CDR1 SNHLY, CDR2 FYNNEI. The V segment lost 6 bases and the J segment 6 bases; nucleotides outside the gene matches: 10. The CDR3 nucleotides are TGTGCCAGCAGGAGTGCGGGGGAAAAAGCCGGGGAGCTGTTTTTT. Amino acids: CASRSAGEKAGELFF.

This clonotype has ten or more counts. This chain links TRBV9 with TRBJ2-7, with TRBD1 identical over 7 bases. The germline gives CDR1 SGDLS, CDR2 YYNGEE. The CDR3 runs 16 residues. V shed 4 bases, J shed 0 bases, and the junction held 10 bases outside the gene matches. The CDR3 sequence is CASSPDTGDSSYEQYF. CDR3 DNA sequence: TGTGCCAGCAGCCCAGATACCGGGGACAGCTCCTACGAGCAGTACTTC. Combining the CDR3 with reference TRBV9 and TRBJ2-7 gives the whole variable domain DSGVTQTPKHLITATGQRVTLRCSPRSGDLSVYWYQQSLDQGLQFLIQYYNGEERAKGNILERFSAQQFPDLHSELNLSSLELGDSALYFCASSPDTGDSSYEQYFGPGTRLTVT.

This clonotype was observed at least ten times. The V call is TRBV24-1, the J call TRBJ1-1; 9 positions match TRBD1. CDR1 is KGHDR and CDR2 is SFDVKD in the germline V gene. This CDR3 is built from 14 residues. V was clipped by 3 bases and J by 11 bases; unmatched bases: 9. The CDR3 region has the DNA TGTGCCACCAGTGATGCAGGGGACAGGGCGGGTGCTTTCTTT. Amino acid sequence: CATSDAGDRAGAFF.

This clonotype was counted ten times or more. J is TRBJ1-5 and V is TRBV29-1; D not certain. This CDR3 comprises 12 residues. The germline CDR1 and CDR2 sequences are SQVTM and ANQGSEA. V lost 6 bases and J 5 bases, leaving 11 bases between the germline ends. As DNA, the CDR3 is TGCAGCGTCGGCGGTAAGGATCAGCCCCAGCATTTT. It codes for CSVGGKDQPQHF.

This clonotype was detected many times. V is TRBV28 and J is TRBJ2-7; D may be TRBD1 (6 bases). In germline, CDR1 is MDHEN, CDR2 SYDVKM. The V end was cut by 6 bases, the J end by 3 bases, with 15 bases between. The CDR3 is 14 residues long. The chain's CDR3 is CASRKTGPHYEQYF. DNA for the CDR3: TGTGCCAGCAGGAAGACAGGTCCCCACTACGAGCAGTACTTC.

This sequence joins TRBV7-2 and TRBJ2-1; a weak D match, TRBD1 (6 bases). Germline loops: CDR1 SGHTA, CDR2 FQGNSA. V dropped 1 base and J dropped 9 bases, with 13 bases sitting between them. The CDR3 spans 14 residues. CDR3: CASSLGYRESEQFF. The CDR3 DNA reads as TGTGCCAGCAGCTTAGGCTACAGGGAAAGTGAGCAGTTCTTC.

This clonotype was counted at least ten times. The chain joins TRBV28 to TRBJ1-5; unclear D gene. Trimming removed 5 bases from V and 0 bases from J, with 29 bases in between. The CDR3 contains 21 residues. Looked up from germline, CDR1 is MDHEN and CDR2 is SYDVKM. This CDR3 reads CASSQFPPRKEGEDSNQPQHF. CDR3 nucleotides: TGTGCCAGCAGTCAATTTCCCCCCAGGAAGGAAGGTGAGGATAGCAATCAGCCCCAGCATTTT. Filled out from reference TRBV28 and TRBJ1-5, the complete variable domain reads DVKVTQSSRYLVKRTGEKVFLECVQDMDHENMFWYRQDPGLGLRLIYFSYDVKMKEKGDIPEGYSVSREKKERFSLILESASTNQTSMYLCASSQFPPRKEGEDSNQPQHFGDGTRLSIL.

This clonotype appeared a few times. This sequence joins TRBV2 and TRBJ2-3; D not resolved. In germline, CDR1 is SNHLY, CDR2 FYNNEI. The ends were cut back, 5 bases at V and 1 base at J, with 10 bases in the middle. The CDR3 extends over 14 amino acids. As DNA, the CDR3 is TGTGCCAGCAGTAGGGAAGAGGGCACAGATACGCAGTATTTT. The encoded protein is CASSREEGTDTQYF.

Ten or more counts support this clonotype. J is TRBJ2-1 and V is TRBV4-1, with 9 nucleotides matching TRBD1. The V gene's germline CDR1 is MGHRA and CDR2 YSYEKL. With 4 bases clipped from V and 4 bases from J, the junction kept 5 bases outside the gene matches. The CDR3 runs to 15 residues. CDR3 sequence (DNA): TGCGCCAGCAGCCTGGGACAGGGAAGATACAATGAGCAGTTCTTC. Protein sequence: CASSLGQGRYNEQFF.

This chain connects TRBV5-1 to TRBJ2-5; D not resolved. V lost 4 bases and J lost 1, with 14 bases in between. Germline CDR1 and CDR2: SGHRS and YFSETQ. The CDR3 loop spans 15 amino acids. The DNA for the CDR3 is TGCGCCAGCAGCCTAGGTCCAGGTGCCCAAGAGACCCAGTACTTC. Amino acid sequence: CASSLGPGAQETQYF.

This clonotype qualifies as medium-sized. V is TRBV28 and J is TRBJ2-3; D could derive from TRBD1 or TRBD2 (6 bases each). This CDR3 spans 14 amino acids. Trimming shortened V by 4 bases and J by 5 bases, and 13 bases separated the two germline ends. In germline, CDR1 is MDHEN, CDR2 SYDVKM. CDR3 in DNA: TGTGCCAGCAGTTATAGGGGGGCCGGAGATACGCAGTATTTT. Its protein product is CASSYRGAGDTQYF.

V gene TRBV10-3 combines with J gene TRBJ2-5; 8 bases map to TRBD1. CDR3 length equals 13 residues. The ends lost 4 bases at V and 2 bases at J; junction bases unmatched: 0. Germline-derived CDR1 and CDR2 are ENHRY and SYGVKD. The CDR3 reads CAISGTGQETQYF. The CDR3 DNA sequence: TGTGCCATCAGTGGGACAGGGCAAGAGACCCAGTACTTC.

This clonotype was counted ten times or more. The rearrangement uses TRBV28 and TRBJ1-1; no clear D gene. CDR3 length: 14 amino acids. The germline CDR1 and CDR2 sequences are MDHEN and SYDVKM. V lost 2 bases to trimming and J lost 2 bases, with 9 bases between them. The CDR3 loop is CASSLGGPNTEAFF. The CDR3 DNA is TGTGCCAGCAGTTTAGGAGGACCTAACACTGAAGCTTTCTTT.

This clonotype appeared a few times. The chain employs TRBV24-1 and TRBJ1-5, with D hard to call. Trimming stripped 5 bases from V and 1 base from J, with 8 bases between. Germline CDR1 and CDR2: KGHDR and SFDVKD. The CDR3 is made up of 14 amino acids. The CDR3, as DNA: TGTGCCACCAGTGTCTCGGGGAGCAATCAGCCCCAGCATTTT. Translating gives CATSVSGSNQPQHF.

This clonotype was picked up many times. The CDR3 DNA reads TGCAGTGCTAGAGATGCGGCCTCCGGCCCTGAAGCTTTCTTT. Protein: CSARDAASGPEAFF. V is TRBV20-1 and J is TRBJ1-1, with D hard to call. Trimming cost V 0 bases and J 6 bases, with 14 bases left between them. The germline CDR1 and CDR2 sequences are DFQATT and SNEGSKA (reference sequence). This CDR3 is 14 amino acids long.

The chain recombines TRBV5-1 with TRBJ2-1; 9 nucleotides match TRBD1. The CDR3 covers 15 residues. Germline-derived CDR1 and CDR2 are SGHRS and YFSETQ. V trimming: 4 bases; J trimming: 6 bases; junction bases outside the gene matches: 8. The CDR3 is CASSTSGTGPNEQFF. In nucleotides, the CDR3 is TGCGCCAGCAGCACATCCGGGACAGGGCCCAATGAGCAGTTCTTC.

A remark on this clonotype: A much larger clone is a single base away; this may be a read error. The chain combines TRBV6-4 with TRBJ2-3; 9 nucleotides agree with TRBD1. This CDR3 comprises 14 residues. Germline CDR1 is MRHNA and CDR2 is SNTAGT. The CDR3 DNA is TGTGTCAGCAGTCGGACAGGGGGCACAGATACGCAGTATTTT. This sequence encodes CVSSRTGGTDTQYF.

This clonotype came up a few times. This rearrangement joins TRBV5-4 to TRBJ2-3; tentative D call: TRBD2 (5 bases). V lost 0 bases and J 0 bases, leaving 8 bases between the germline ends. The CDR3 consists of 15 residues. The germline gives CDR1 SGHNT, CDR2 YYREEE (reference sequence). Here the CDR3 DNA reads TGTGCCAGCAGCTTGGATGGACTGAGCACAGATACGCAGTATTTT. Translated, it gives CASSLDGLSTDTQYF.

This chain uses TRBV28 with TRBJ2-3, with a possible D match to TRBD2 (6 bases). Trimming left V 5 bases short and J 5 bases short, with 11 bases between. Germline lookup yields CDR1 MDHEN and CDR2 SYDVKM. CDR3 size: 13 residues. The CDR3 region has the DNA TGTGCCAGCAGTCCCCCCGGGGGAGATACGCAGTATTTT. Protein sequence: CASSPPGGDTQYF.

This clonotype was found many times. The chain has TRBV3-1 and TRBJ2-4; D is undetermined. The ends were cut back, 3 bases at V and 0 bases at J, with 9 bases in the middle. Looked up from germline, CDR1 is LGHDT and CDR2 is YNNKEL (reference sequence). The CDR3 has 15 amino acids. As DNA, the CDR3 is TGTGCCAGCAGCCACAGCTCCGAAGCCAAAAACATTCAGTACTTC. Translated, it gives CASSHSSEAKNIQYF.

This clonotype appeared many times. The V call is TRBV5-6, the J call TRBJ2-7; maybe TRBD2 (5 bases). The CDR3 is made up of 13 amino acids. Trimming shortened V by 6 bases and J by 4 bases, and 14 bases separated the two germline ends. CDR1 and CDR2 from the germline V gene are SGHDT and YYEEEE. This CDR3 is CASTPAGGYEQYF. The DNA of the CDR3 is TGTGCCAGCACCCCGGCTGGAGGTTACGAGCAGTACTTC.

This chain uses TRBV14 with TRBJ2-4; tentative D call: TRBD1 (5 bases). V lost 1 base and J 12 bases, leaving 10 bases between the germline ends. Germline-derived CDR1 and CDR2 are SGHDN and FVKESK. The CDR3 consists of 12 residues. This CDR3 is CASSQGGSYQYF. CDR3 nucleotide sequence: TGTGCCAGCAGCCAAGGGGGCAGTTATCAGTACTTC.

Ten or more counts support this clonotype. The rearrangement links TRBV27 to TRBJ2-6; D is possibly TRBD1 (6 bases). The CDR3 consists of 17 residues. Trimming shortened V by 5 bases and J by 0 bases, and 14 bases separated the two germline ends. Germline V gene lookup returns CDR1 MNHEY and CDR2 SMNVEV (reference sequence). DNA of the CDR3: TGTGCCAGCAGTCCCCAGGGACATGGCTCTGGGGCCAACGTCCTGACTTTC. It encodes CASSPQGHGSGANVLTF.

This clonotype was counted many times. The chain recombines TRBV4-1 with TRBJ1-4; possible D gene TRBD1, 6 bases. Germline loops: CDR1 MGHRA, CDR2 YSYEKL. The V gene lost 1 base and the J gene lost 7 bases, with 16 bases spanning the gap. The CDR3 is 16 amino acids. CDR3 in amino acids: CASSQVVGALGEKLFF. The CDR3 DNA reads TGCGCCAGCAGCCAAGTGGTGGGGGCGCTTGGTGAAAAACTGTTTTTT.

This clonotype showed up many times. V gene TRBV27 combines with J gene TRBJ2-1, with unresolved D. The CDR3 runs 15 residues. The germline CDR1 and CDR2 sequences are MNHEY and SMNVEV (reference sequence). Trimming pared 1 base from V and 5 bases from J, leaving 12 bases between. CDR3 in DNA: TGTGCCAGCAGTTTATACCCCACCGAGCACAATGAGCAGTTCTTC. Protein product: CASSLYPTEHNEQFF.

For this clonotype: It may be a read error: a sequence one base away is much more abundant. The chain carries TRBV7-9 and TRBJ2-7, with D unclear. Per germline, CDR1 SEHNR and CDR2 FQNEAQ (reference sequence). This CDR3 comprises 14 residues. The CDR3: CASTLAGVFYEQYF. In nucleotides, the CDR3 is TGTGCCAGCACCTTAGCTGGCGTCTTCTACGAGCAGTACTTC.

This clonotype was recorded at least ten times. CDR3 sequence (DNA): TGCGCCAGCAGTAGCCCCGACAGGGCTGTCAAAAACATTCAGTACTTC. Its protein is CASSSPDRAVKNIQYF. This chain connects TRBV4-1 to TRBJ2-4; 7 bases line up with TRBD1. With V trimmed by 6 bases and J by 3 bases, 11 bases remained unmatched. This CDR3 is built from 16 residues. Germline V CDR1 and CDR2: MGHRA, YSYEKL.

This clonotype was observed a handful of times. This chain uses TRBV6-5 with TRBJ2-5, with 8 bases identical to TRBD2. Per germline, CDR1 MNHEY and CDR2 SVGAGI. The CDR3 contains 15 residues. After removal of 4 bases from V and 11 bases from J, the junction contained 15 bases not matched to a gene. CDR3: CASSSPGLGFLSQYF. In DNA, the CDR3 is TGTGCCAGCAGTTCGCCGGGACTAGGGTTTCTGTCTCAGTACTTC.

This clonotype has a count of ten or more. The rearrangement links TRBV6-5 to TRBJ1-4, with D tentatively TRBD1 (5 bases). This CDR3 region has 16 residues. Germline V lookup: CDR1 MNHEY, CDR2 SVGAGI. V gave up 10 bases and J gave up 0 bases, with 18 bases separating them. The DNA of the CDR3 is TGTGCCACCTCCCAAGACTGGGGGACAACTAATGAAAAACTGTTTTTT. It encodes CATSQDWGTTNEKLFF.

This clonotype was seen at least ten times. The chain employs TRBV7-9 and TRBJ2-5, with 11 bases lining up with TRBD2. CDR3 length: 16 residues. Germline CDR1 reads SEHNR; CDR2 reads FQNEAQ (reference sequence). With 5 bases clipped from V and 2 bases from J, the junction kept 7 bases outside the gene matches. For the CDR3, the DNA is TGTGCCAGCAGCCTGGCCGGGACTAGCGGACAAGAGACCCAGTACTTC. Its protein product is CASSLAGTSGQETQYF.